These 5 T cell receptor beta chains were all obtained from the same sample, sequenced in a study of OX40 agonist ivuxolimab in advanced cancers. Repertoires were generated with immunoSEQ multiplex PCR, while TCRdb's copy carries only in-frame clones and drops some. Here the sample spans 70,000 or so clones, about 80% being singletons. The starting material was CD4+ or CD8+ T cells sorted from blood, obtained in a trial of the OX40 agonist ivuxolimab. The receptor source for this set is an adult with an advanced solid tumor such as melanoma, head and neck, liver or kidney cancer.

The rearrangement uses TRBV7-6 and TRBJ1-1; D gene uncertain. Looked up from germline, CDR1 is SGHVS and CDR2 is FNYEAQ. This CDR3 contains 13 residues. Trimming cost V 5 bases and J 5 bases, with 12 bases left between them. The CDR3 loop is CASSPPRRTEAFF. The CDR3 DNA reads TGTGCCAGCAGCCCCCCGCGACGGACTGAAGCTTTCTTT. The variable domain in full, with the rest retrieved from reference TRBV7-6 and TRBJ1-1, is GAGVSQSPRYKVTKRGQDVALRCDPISGHVSLYWYRQALGQGPEFLTYFNYEAQQDKSGLPNDRFSAERPEGSISTLTIQRTEQRDSAMYRCASSPPRRTEAFFGQGTRLTVV.

The CDR3 nucleotides are TGTGCCAGCAGTGGATTTGGACAGGGGGTTTCAAGAGACTATGGCTACACCTTC. It encodes CASSGFGQGVSRDYGYTF. The chain has TRBV2 and TRBJ1-2, with TRBD1 matching over 10 bases. The CDR3 is 18 residues long. J gave up 3 bases and V 4 bases, and 14 bases lay outside the gene matches. The germline CDR1 and CDR2 sequences are SNHLY and FYNNEI.

V is TRBV5-1 and J is TRBJ2-7, with D maybe TRBD2 (6 bases). Germline lookup yields CDR1 SGHRS and CDR2 YFSETQ. V lost 6 bases to trimming and J lost 0 bases, with 13 bases between them. The CDR3 sequence is 14 residues long. The CDR3 here is CASKKEGNSYEQYF. The DNA for the CDR3 is TGCGCCAGCAAGAAGGAGGGTAACTCCTACGAGCAGTACTTC.

The chain links TRBV10-2 to TRBJ1-5, with TRBD1 matching 9 bases. This CDR3 has 17 residues. Trimming removed 0 bases from V and 1 base from J; junction bases left unmatched: 4. Germline V gene sequence: CDR1 WSHSY, CDR2 SAAADI. The CDR3 sequence: CASSESPTGGSNQPQHF. CDR3 bases: TGCGCCAGCAGTGAGTCCCCGACAGGGGGAAGCAATCAGCCCCAGCATTTT.

V gene TRBV27 combines with J gene TRBJ1-4; TRBD1 is a possible D gene (5 bases). CDR1 is MNHEY, CDR2 SMNVEV, per germline (reference sequence). The CDR3 totals 14 residues. Trimming stripped 7 bases from V and 8 bases from J, with 17 bases between. The CDR3 bases are TGTGCCAGCAAGTCAGGGACGGGGAAAGAAAAACTGTTTTTT. It yields the protein CASKSGTGKEKLFF.